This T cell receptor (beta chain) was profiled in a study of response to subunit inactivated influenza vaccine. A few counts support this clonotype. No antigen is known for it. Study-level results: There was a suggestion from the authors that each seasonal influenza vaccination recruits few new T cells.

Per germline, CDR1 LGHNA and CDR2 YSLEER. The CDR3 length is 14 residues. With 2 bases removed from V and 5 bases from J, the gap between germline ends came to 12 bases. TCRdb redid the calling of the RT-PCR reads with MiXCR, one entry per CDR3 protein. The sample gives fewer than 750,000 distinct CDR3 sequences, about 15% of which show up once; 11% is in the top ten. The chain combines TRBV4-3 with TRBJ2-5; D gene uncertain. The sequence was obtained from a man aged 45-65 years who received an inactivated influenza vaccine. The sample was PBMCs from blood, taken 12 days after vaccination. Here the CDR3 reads CASSQLLEWETQYF. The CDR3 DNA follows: TGCGCCAGCAGCCAACTCCTCGAATGGGAGACCCAGTACTTC.